The 15 T cell receptor beta chains presented below share a single source sample, sequenced in a study of OX40 agonist ivuxolimab in advanced cancers. Clones were read by immunoSEQ multiplex PCR, and TCRdb kept only the in-frame ones, dropping some. This table holds roughly 64,000 clones, approximately 80% found once. Here the sequenced sample was CD4+ or CD8+ T cells sorted from blood, taken in a trial of the OX40 agonist ivuxolimab. These TCRs come from an adult with an advanced solid tumor such as melanoma, head and neck, liver or kidney cancer.

This clone was observed once. This chain uses TRBV29-1 with TRBJ1-5; D remains ambiguous. The V and J ends lost 7 bases and 4 bases respectively, with 14 bases between them. Germline CDR1 and CDR2: SQVTM and ANQGSEA. This CDR3 contains 13 residues. The CDR3 is CSAKLSPNQPQHF. Written as DNA, the CDR3 is TGCAGCGCCAAGCTAAGTCCAAATCAGCCCCAGCATTTT.

The V gene is TRBV7-3, the J gene TRBJ2-7; D is undetermined. The CDR3 consists of 13 residues. CDR1 and CDR2 (germline): SGHTA, FQGTGA. Trimming removed 4 bases from V and 4 bases from J, with 11 bases in between. CDR3 in amino acids: CASSSLRTYEQYF. Written as DNA, the CDR3 is TGTGCCAGCAGCTCTCTACGGACGTACGAGCAGTACTTC.

The V gene is TRBV10-3, the J gene TRBJ1-4; 9 bases fit TRBD1. This CDR3 spans 14 amino acids. V shed 6 bases and J 6 bases; nucleotides not matched to a gene: 5. Germline CDR1 and CDR2: ENHRY and SYGVKD. CDR3 residues: CAIRQQGADEKLFF. The CDR3 DNA sequence: TGTGCCATCAGGCAACAGGGGGCGGATGAAAAACTGTTTTTT.

This clone is a singleton in its sample. CDR3 coding DNA: TGTGCCAGCAGTCAAGAGACCCAGTACTTC. Its protein is CASSQETQYF. V usage is TRBV2 and J usage is TRBJ2-5; D gene uncertain. This CDR3 is built from 10 residues. The V end was cut by 5 bases, the J end by 2 bases, with 0 bases between. The germline CDR1 and CDR2 sequences are SNHLY and FYNNEI. Supplemented by reference TRBV2 and TRBJ2-5, the full variable domain reads EPEVTQTPSHQVTQMGQEVILRCVPISNHLYFYWYRQILGQKVEFLVSFYNNEISEKSEIFDDQFSVERPDGSNFTLKIRSTKLEDSAMYFCASSQETQYFGPGTRLLVL.

This sequence joins TRBV6-5 and TRBJ1-5, with 9 bases lining up with TRBD1. The ends lost 4 bases at V and 7 bases at J; junction bases unmatched: 11. The CDR3 extends over 16 amino acids. Germline V gene sequence: CDR1 MNHEY, CDR2 SVGAGI. In DNA form, the CDR3 reads TGTGCCAGCAGTTCTCCTCCGGGGACAGGGAAGCAGCCCCAGCATTTT. Translating it yields CASSSPPGTGKQPQHF.

The chain links TRBV14 to TRBJ2-1; the match to TRBD2 covers 9 bases. The CDR3 spans 16 residues. Losses at the gene ends were 2 bases for V and 8 bases for J; bases not matched to a gene: 10. The germline V gene encodes CDR1 SGHDN and CDR2 FVKESK. The CDR3 reads CASSQYRTSGLDEQFF. CDR3 coding DNA: TGTGCCAGCAGCCAATATCGTACTAGCGGGTTGGATGAGCAGTTCTTC.

This chain links TRBV19 with TRBJ2-1, with D unresolved. Germline V gene lookup returns CDR1 LNHDA and CDR2 SQIVND (reference sequence). The CDR3 is made up of 12 amino acids. The V gene lost 1 base and the J gene lost 10 bases, with 8 bases spanning the gap. CDR3: CASSIVEQEQFF. CDR3 DNA: TGTGCCAGTAGTATAGTAGAGCAGGAGCAGTTCTTC.

The V and J genes are TRBV7-9 and TRBJ2-1, with 11 positions matching TRBD2. V gave up 5 bases and J gave up 5 bases; unmatched junction bases: 8. There are 16 residues in the CDR3. In germline, CDR1 is SEHNR, CDR2 FQNEAQ (reference sequence). CDR3 in amino acids: CASSQLPGLADNEQFF. The CDR3 bases are TGTGCCAGCAGCCAACTTCCGGGACTAGCGGACAATGAGCAGTTCTTC.

The sample holds a few counts of this clone. The chain employs TRBV7-2 and TRBJ2-5, with 9 bases that match TRBD1. The CDR3 is 15 residues long. The junction had 10 bases not matched to a gene; V was cut back by 6 bases and J by 5 bases. The germline gives CDR1 SGHTA, CDR2 FQGNSA. CDR3 protein: CASSSGQGPRETQYF. CDR3 nucleotides: TGTGCCAGCAGTTCCGGACAGGGGCCTCGGGAGACCCAGTACTTC. The complete variable domain, with remaining parts taken from reference TRBV7-2 and TRBJ2-5, reads GAGVSQSPSNKVTEKGKDVELRCDPISGHTALYWYRQSLGQGLEFLIYFQGNSAPDKSGLPSDRFSAERTGGSVSTLTIQRTQQEDSAVYLCASSSGQGPRETQYFGPGTRLLVL.

The chain couples TRBV29-1 to TRBJ2-3; TRBD1 aligns across 7 bases. Germline loops: CDR1 SQVTM, CDR2 ANQGSEA. V dropped 1 base and J dropped 5; count of bases not matched to a gene: 6. The CDR3 is made up of 14 amino acids. The CDR3 region is CSVEADREGDTQYF. CDR3 nucleotides: TGCAGCGTTGAAGCTGACAGGGAAGGAGATACGCAGTATTTT.

The chain is built from TRBV20-1 and TRBJ2-1; D gene ambiguous. The CDR3 runs 11 residues. Germline V gives CDR1 DFQATT, CDR2 SNEGSKA (reference sequence). The V gene lost 3 bases and the J gene lost 8 bases, with 8 bases spanning the gap. The CDR3 nucleotides are TGCAGTGCTAGGATCGACCATGAGCAGTTCTTC. Translation gives CSARIDHEQFF.

This sequence joins TRBV7-2 and TRBJ2-3; TRBD2 aligns across 11 bases. V was clipped by 5 bases and J by 2 bases; unmatched bases: 6. CDR3 length: 16 amino acids. The germline V gene has CDR1 SGHTA and CDR2 FQGNSA. The CDR3 here is CASSILAGGNTDTQYF. CDR3 nucleotides: TGTGCCAGCAGCATCTTAGCGGGAGGGAACACAGATACGCAGTATTTT.

The V gene is TRBV10-3, the J gene TRBJ2-5; TRBD2 matches 8 bases. With V trimmed by 6 bases and J by 3 bases, 3 bases remained unmatched. CDR1 ENHRY and CDR2 SYGVKD come from the germline V gene. The CDR3 runs 13 residues. The CDR3 here is CAIRPGLEETQYF. The CDR3 bases are TGTGCCATCAGGCCGGGACTAGAAGAGACCCAGTACTTC.

The chain uses TRBV6-1 and TRBJ2-1; the D gene is possibly TRBD2 (5 bases). CDR3 size: 16 residues. Deletions cut 1 base from V and 0 bases from J, with 10 bases between. Looked up from germline, CDR1 is MNHNS and CDR2 is SASEGT. The CDR3 nucleotides are TGTGCCAGCAGTGAAGTTCGAGGGAGCTCCTACAATGAGCAGTTCTTC. It specifies CASSEVRGSSYNEQFF.

The genes are TRBV7-9 and TRBJ1-1; D gene uncertain. Germline loops: CDR1 SEHNR, CDR2 FQNEAQ (reference sequence). Between the trimmed V and J ends, which lost 1 base and 0 bases, there was a span of 15 bases. This CDR3 contains 17 residues. The CDR3 sequence is CASSLGWSEPMNTEAFF. DNA for the CDR3: TGTGCCAGCAGCTTAGGATGGTCAGAACCCATGAACACTGAAGCTTTCTTT.